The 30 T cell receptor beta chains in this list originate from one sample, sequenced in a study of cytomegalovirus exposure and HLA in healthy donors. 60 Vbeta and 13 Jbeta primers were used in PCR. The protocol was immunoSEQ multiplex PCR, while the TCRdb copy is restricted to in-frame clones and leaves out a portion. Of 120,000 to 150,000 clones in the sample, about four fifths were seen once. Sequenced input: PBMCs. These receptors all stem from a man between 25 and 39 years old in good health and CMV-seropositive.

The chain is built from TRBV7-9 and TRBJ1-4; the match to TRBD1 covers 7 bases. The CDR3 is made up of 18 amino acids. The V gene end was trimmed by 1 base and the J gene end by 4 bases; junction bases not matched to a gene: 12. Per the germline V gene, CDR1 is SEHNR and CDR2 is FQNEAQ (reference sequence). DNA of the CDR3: TGTGCCAGCAGCTTAGTCCGGGGACAGAGAGGCGATAATGAAAAACTGTTTTTT. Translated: CASSLVRGQRGDNEKLFF.

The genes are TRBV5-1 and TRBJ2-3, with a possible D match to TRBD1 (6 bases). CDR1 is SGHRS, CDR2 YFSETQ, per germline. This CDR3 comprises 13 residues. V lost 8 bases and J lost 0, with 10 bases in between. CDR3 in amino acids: CASRTVSTDTQYF. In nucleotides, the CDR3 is TGCGCCAGTAGGACAGTTAGCACAGATACGCAGTATTTT.

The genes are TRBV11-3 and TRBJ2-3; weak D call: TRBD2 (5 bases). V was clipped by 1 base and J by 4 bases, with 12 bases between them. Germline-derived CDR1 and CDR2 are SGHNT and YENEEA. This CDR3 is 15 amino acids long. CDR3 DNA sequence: TGTGCCAGCAGCTTAGGTGGGAGTGCGTCAGATACGCAGTATTTT. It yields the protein CASSLGGSASDTQYF.

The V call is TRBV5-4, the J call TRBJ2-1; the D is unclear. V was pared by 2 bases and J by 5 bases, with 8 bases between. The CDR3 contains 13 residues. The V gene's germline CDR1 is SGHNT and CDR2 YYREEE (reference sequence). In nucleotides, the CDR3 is TGTGCCAGCAGCTTCGGGTACGACAATGAGCAGTTCTTC. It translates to CASSFGYDNEQFF. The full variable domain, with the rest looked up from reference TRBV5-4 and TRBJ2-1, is ETGVTQSPTHLIKTRGQQVTLRCSSQSGHNTVSWYQQALGQGPQFIFQYYREEENGRGNFPPRFSGLQFPNYSSELNVNALELDDSALYLCASSFGYDNEQFFGPGTRLTVL.

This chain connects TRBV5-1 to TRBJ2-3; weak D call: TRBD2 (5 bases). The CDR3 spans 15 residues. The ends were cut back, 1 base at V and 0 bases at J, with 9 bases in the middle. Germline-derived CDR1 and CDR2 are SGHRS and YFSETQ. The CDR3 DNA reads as TGCGCCAGCAGCTTGAGTCGCGGGAGCACAGATACGCAGTATTTT. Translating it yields CASSLSRGSTDTQYF.

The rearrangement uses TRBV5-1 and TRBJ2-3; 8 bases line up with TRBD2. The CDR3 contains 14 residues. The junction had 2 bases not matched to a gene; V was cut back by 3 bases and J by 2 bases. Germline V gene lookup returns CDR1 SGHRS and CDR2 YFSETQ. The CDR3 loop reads CASSSTSVTDTQYF. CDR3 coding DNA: TGCGCCAGCAGCTCGACTAGCGTCACAGATACGCAGTATTTT.

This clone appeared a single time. The CDR3 nucleotides read TGTGCCAGCAGCTTAGGAGGCGGGTCCTTAGATACGCAGTATTTT. This encodes CASSLGGGSLDTQYF. The J gene is TRBJ2-3, the V gene TRBV11-3; the D gene is possibly TRBD2 (5 bases). CDR3 length: 15 residues. Per germline, CDR1 SGHNT and CDR2 YENEEA. V lost 1 base, J lost 5 bases, and 13 bases lay in between.

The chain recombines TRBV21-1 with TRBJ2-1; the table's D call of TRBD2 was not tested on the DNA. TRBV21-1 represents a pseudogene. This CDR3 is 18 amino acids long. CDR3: CASSKVEGWRSPYNEQFF. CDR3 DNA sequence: TGTGCCAGCAGCAAAGTGGAAGGATGGCGGAGTCCCTACAATGAGCAGTTCTTC.

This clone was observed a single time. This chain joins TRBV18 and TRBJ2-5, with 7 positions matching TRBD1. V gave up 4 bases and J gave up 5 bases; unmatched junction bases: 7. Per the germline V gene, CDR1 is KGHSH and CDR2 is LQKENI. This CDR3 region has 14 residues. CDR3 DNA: TGTGCCAGCTCACAGCAGACAGGGCGGGAGACCCAGTACTTC. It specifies CASSQQTGRETQYF.

In DNA form, the CDR3 reads TGTGCCAGCAGCTTCGACGGGTACACTGAAGCTTTCTTT. It encodes CASSFDGYTEAFF. The V gene is TRBV6-5, the J gene TRBJ1-1, with unresolved D. CDR3 size: 13 residues. V lost 6 bases to trimming and J lost 3 bases, with 11 bases between them. Germline V lookup: CDR1 MNHEY, CDR2 SVGAGI.

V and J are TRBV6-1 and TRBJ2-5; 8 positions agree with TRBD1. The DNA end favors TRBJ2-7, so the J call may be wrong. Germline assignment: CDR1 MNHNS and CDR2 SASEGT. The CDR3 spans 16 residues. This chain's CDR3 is CASSEERDRFAYEQYF. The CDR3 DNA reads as TGTGCCAGCAGTGAAGAGAGGGACAGGTTTGCCTACGAGCAGTACTTC.

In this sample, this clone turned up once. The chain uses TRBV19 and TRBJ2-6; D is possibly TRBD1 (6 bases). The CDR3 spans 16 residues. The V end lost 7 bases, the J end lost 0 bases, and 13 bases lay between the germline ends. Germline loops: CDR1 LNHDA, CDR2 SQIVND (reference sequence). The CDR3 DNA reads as TGTGCCAGTAAGGGGGACGGTTACTCTGGGGCCAACGTCCTGACTTTC. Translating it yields CASKGDGYSGANVLTF.

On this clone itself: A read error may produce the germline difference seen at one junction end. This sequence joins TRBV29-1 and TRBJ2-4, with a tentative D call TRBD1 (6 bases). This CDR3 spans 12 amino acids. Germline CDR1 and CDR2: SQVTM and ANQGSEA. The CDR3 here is CSVGNRDNSQYF. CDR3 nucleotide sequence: TGCAGCGTTGGGAACAGGGATAACAGTCAGTACTTC.

The CDR3 spells CASTLRGANYGYTF. CDR3 sequence (DNA): TGTGCCAGCACCCTTCGGGGGGCTAACTATGGCTACACCTTC. The chain carries TRBV6-5 and TRBJ1-2, with D maybe TRBD1 (5 bases). Between the trimmed V and J ends, which lost 7 bases and 0 bases, there was a span of 12 bases. This CDR3 is built from 14 residues. The germline V gene encodes CDR1 MNHEY and CDR2 SVGAGI.

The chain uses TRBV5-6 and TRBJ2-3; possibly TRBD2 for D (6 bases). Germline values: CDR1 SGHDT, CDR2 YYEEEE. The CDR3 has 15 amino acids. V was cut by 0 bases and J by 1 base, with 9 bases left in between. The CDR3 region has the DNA TGTGCCAGCAGCTTGGGGAGGGTCGGCACAGATACGCAGTATTTT. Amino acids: CASSLGRVGTDTQYF.

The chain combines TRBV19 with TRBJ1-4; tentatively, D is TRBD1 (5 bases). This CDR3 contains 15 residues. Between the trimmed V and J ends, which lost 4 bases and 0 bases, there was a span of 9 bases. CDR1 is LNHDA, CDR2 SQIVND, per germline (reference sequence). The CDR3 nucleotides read TGTGCCAGTAGTACCAGACAGACAACTAATGAAAAACTGTTTTTT. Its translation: CASSTRQTTNEKLFF.

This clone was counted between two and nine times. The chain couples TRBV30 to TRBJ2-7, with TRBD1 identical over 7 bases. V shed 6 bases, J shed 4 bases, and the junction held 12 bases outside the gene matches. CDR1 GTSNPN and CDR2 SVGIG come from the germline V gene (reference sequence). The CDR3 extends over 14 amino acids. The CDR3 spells CACLLHRGSYEQYF. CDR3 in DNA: TGTGCCTGCCTCCTTCACAGGGGTTCTTACGAGCAGTACTTC. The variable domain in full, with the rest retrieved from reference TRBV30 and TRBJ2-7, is SQTIHQWPATLVQPVGSPLSLECTVEGTSNPNLYWYRQAAGRGLQLLFYSVGIGQISSEVPQNLSASRPQDRQFILSSKKLLLSDSGFYLCACLLHRGSYEQYFGPGTRLTVT.

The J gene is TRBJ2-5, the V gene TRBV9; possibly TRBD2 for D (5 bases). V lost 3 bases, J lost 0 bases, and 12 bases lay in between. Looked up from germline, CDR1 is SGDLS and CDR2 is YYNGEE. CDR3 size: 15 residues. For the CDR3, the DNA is TGTGCCAGCAGCGCAGAAGCGACTAACCAAGAGACCCAGTACTTC. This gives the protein CASSAEATNQETQYF.

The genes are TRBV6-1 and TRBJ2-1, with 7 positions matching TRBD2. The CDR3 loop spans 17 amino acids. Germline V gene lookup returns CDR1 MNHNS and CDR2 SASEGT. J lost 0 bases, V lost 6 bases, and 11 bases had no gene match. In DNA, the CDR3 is TGTGCCAGCAGCGAACTCGTCGGGGGGAGCTCCTACAATGAGCAGTTCTTC. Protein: CASSELVGGSSYNEQFF.

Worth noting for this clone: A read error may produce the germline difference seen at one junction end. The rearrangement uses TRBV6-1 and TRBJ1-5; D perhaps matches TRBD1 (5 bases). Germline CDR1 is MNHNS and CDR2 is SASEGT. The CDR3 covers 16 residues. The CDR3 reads CASSEAVGAANRPQHF. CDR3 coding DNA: TGTGCCAGCAGTGAAGCAGTAGGGGCAGCGAATCGGCCCCAGCATTTT.

Written as DNA, the CDR3 is TGTGCACAAGGACAGGCCTCCACCGGGGAGCTGTTTTTT. Amino acid sequence: CAQGQASTGELFF. V is TRBV30 and J is TRBJ2-2, with TRBD1 identical over 7 bases. Germline CDR1 and CDR2: GTSNPN and SVGIG (reference sequence). This CDR3 has 13 amino acids.

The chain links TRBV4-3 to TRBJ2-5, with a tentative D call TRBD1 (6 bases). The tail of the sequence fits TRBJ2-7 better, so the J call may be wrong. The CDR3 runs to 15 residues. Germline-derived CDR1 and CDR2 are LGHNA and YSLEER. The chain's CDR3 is CASSQGVWQGNEQYF. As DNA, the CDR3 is TGCGCCAGCAGCCAAGGGGTCTGGCAGGGGAACGAGCAGTACTTC.

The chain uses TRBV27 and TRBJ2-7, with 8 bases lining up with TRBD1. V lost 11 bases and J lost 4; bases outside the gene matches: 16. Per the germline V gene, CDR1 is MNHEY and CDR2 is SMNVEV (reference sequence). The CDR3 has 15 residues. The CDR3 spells CASAIGDRKYYEQYF. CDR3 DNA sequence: TGTGCCTCAGCGATAGGGGACAGGAAATATTACGAGCAGTACTTC.

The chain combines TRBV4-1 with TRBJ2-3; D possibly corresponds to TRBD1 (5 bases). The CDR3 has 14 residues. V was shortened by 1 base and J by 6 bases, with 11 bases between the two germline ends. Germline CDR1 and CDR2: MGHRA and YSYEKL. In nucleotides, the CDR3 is TGCGCCAGCAGCCAAGGGCAGGGTTTGGATACGCAGTATTTT. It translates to CASSQGQGLDTQYF.

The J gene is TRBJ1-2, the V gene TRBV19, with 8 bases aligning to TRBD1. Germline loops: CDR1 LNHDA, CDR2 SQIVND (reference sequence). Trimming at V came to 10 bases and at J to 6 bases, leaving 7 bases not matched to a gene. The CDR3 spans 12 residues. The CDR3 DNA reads TGTGCCACCAGAGAGACAGGGGATGGCTACACCTTC. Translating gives CATRETGDGYTF.

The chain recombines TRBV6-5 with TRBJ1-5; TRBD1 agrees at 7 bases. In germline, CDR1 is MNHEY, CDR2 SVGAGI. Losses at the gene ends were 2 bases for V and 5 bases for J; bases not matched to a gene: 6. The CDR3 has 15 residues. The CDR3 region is CASSYIGGVDQPQHF. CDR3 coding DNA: TGTGCCAGCAGTTACATAGGGGGCGTCGATCAGCCCCAGCATTTT.

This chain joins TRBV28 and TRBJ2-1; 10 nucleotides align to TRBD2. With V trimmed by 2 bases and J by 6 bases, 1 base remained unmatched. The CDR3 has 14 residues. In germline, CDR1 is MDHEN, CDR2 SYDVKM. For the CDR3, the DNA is TGTGCCAGCAGTTTAGGACTAGCGGCCAATGAGCAGTTCTTC. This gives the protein CASSLGLAANEQFF.

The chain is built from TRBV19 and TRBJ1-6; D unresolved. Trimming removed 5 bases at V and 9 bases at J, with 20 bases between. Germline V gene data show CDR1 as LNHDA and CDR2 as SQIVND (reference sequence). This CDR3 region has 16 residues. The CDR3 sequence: CASSGPPGMVTSPLHF. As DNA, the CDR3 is TGTGCCAGTAGTGGCCCCCCGGGAATGGTAACTTCACCCCTCCACTTT. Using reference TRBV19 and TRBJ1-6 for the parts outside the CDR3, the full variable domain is DGGITQSPKYLFRKEGQNVTLSCEQNLNHDAMYWYRQDPGQGLRLIYYSQIVNDFQKGDIAEGYSVSREKKESFPLTVTSAQKNPTAFYLCASSGPPGMVTSPLHFGNGTRLTVT.

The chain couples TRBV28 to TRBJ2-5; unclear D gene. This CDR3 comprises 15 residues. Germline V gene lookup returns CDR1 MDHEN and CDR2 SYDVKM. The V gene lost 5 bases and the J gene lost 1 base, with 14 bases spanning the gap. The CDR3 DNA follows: TGTGCCAGCAGTAAGCTCGACTCCCGCCAAGAGACCCAGTACTTC. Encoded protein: CASSKLDSRQETQYF.

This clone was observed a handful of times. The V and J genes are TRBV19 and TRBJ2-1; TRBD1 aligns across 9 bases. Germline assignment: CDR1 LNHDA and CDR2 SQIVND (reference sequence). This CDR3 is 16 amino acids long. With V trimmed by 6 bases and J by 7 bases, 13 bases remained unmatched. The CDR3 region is CASSKAGTGPFNEQFF. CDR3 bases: TGTGCCAGTAGCAAAGCCGGGACAGGGCCCTTTAATGAGCAGTTCTTC.